Sequencing of this T cell receptor (beta chain) was carried out in a study of blood T cell repertoires in COVID-19. Study-level information: The origin of the acute and convalescent COVID-19 samples was the United States, Italy and Spain. PBMCs, B-cell-depleted T cells, or T cells were the source of the cDNA or gDNA that made up the material.

In the source study's methods: From reference gene primer amplification, estimates of nucleated cell counts were derived. Some clones are missing from TCRdb's copy, which holds only in-frame ones; the method was immunoSEQ multiplex PCR. V, J and clone size are those of that table, while D and trimming were read from the DNA. This table holds about 190,000 clones, 80% to 85% found once. Germline V gives CDR1 PRHDT, CDR2 FYEKMQ (reference sequence). CDR3 length: 14 amino acids. V lost 11 bases and J lost 5; bases outside the gene matches: 9. The sequencing input was peripheral blood. The chain employs TRBV13 and TRBJ2-3, with 11 positions matching TRBD2. This sequence originates from a human donor in a cohort sampled during active COVID-19. CDR3 bases: TGTGCCGTCCAGATGCTAGCGGGAGGAGATACGCAGTATTTT. Translation gives CAVQMLAGGDTQYF.